Listed here is a single TCR beta chain. Its antigen remains unknown. An approximately 200 ng quantity of DNA, roughly 30,000 T cell genomes, went into the sorted-subset replicate PCRs. The data were produced by immunoSEQ multiplex PCR, yet TCRdb's version contains in-frame clones alone and is incomplete. The top ten clones hold roughly 1% of a sample with under 2,000,000 clones, about 95% of them seen once. Germline CDR1 reads MDHEN; CDR2 reads SYDVKM. CDR3 size: 16 residues. The V segment lost 1 base and the J segment 6 bases; nucleotides outside the gene matches: 3. The data derive from a study of shared clonotypes between healthy human individuals. Across the whole study: The composition of the donors was a couple of women and a few men aged 18 to 49.

Selected positively for CCR7 and CD45RO-negative, naive CD8 cells excluded terminally differentiated effector memory CD45RA+ cells. All of the donors resided in Nashville, Tennessee, and each was a Caucasian adult. Study outcomes and limitations: In the sorted subsets, rarefaction showed sequencing was incomplete despite large depth.

This chain joins TRBV28 and TRBJ1-6, with 10 positions matching TRBD1. The source is a man between 18 and 29 years old in good health. Sequencing was done on a sample of naive CD8+ T cells sorted from blood. As DNA, the CDR3 is TGTGCCAGCAGTTTATATGGGACAGGGGCTAATTCACCCCTCCACTTT. It is translated as CASSLYGTGANSPLHF.